This T cell receptor (beta chain) was recovered during a study of blood T cell repertoires in COVID-19. Whole-study context: Acute-phase and convalescent COVID-19 samples originated in the United States, Italy and Spain. From T cells, B-cell-depleted T cells, or PBMCs came the material, which was cDNA or gDNA.

Trimming pared 2 bases from V and 5 bases from J, leaving 10 bases between. The germline V gene encodes CDR1 GTSNPN and CDR2 SVGIG (reference sequence). The CDR3 length is 13 residues. Original handling: Estimation of nucleated cell counts relied on the amplification of reference gene primers. Here immunoSEQ multiplex PCR was the method, and the copy in TCRdb shows in-frame clones only, minus some. That table is the source of V, J and clone size, and D and trimming were worked out from the DNA. The sample contains about 88,000 clones, 75% to 90% of which appear only once. V gene TRBV30 combines with J gene TRBJ1-5; a weak D match, TRBD1 (5 bases). This clonotype was sampled from a male donor with acute or convalescent COVID-19. The sample consisted of peripheral blood. The CDR3 protein is CAWSSGRDQPQHF. As DNA, the CDR3 is TGTGCCTGGAGTTCAGGGAGGGATCAGCCCCAGCATTTT.